The clone carrying this TCR beta chain occurred many times. Its target is not known. MiXCR, run by TCRdb on the reads, gives a single entry per CDR3 protein. The repertoire has around 740,000 distinct CDR3 sequences, 35% of them found once; the top ten carry under 3%. This sample is drawn from a study of T cell repertoires in cytomegalovirus infection. Study-wide context: Public signatures in TCR beta pointed to CMV infection and matching HLA type.

The study's findings and limits: Adding up the frequency of public TCR beta families identified people who carried CMV plus the relevant HLA. In two of eight donors, the top clonotype was HLA-C-restricted CMV-specific.

This TCR derives from a human donor in good health (CMV status not recorded). Some clones in this sample may be carry-over from other donors' samples. Sequencing was carried out using PBMCs.

CDR3 loop: CASSPGGGRANSPLHF. The CDR3 DNA reads as TGTGCCAGCAGCCCAGGAGGGGGAAGGGCAAATTCACCCCTCCACTTT. V usage is TRBV7-6 and J usage is TRBJ1-6, with D possibly being TRBD1 (6 bases). Germline CDR1 SGHVS, CDR2 FNYEAQ. V lost 5 bases and J 7 bases, leaving 18 bases between the germline ends. This CDR3 is built from 16 residues. The complete variable domain, with remaining parts taken from reference TRBV7-6 and TRBJ1-6, reads GAGVSQSPRYKVTKRGQDVALRCDPISGHVSLYWYRQALGQGPEFLTYFNYEAQQDKSGLPNDRFSAERPEGSISTLTIQRTEQRDSAMYRCASSPGGGRANSPLHFGNGTRLTVT.